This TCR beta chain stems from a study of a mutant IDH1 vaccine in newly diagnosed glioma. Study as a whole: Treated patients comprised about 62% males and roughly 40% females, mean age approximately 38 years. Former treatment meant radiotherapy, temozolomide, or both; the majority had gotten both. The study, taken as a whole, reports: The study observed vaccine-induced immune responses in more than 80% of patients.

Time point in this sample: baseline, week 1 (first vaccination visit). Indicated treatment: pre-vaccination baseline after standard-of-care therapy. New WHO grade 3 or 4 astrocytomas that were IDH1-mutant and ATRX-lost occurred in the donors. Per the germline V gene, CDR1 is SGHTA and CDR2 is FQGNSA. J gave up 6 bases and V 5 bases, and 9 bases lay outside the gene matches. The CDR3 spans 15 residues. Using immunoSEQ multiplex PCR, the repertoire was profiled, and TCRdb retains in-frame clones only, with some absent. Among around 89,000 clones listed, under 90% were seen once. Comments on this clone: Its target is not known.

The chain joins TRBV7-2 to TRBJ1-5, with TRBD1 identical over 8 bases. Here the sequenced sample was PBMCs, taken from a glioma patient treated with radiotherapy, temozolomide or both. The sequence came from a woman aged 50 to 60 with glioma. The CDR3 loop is CASSPRPGGGQPQHF. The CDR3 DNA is TGTGCCAGCAGCCCGCGCCCAGGGGGCGGTCAGCCCCAGCATTTT.